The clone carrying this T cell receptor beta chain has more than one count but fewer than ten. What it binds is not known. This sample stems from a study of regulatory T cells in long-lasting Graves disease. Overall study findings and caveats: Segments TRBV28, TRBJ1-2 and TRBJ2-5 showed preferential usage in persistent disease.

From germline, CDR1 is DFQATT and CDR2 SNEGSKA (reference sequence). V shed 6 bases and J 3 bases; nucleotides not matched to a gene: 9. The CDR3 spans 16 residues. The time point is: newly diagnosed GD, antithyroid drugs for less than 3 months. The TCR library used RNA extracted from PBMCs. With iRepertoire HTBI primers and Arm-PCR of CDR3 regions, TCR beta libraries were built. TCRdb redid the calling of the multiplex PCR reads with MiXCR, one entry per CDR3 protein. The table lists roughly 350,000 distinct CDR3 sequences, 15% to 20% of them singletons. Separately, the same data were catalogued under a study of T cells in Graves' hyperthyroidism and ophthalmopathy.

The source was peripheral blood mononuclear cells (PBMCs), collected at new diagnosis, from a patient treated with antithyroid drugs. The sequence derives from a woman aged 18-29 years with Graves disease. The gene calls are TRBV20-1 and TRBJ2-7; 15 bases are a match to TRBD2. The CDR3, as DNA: TGCAGTGCCCGGACTAGCGGGAGGGCCAAAGTCTACGAGCAGTACTTC. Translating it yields CSARTSGRAKVYEQYF.